The rows below give T cell receptor beta chains drawn from one sample of a study of long-term antiretroviral therapy in people with HIV. Clones were read by immunoSEQ multiplex PCR, and TCRdb kept only the in-frame ones, dropping some. The data contain 20,000 to 30,000 clones, about 80% of them singletons. The sequenced sample was unsorted PBMCs, obtained 4.4 years after starting antiretroviral therapy. The receptors here all came from a young man with HIV. The CDR3 runs from the conserved cysteine through the conserved F or W. Fields, in order: clone size, V gene, CDR3 length, J gene, D gene, CDR3 protein, CDR3 DNA. D genes are given only for firm matches. Clone size is given for some rows only: seen once, a few or many times, or a class if the clone is expanded.

NA,TRBV18,16,TRBJ2-7,NA,CASSPSWGTDSYEQYF,TGTGCCAGCTCACCCTCGTGGGGGACCGACTCCTACGAGCAGTACTTC
once,TRBV4-1,17,TRBJ1-1,TRBD1,CASSHVTGVLGETEAFF,TGCGCCAGCAGCCATGTTACAGGGGTGTTGGGAGAGACTGAAGCTTTCTTT
NA,TRBV27,13,TRBJ2-7,NA,CASSFGTPYEQYF,TGTGCCAGCAGTTTCGGGACACCTTACGAGCAGTACTTC
NA,TRBV27,17,TRBJ1-2,TRBD1,CASSPRGTGGAGYGYTF,TGTGCCAGCAGTCCCCGTGGGACAGGGGGCGCTGGCTATGGCTACACCTTC
NA,TRBV2,19,TRBJ2-3,TRBD1,CASGAAPLDDRGSTDTQYF,TGTGCCAGCGGCGCGGCGCCCCTAGACGACAGGGGGAGTACAGATACGCAGTATTTT
NA,TRBV28,15,TRBJ1-3,NA,CASSLSWTSGNTIYF,TGTGCCAGCAGTTTAAGTTGGACCTCTGGAAACACCATATATTTT
NA,TRBV5-6,13,TRBJ2-2,NA,CASSWERTGELFF,TGTGCCAGCAGCTGGGAGAGGACCGGGGAGCTGTTTTTT
NA,TRBV5-1,12,TRBJ1-1,NA,CASSWTGTEAFF,TGCGCCAGCAGCTGGACGGGCACTGAAGCTTTCTTT
NA,TRBV28,14,TRBJ1-1,NA,CASSLRGMGTEAFF,TGTGCCAGCAGTTTAAGGGGAATGGGTACTGAAGCTTTCTTT
NA,TRBV7-9,19,TRBJ2-3,NA,CASSSSLAITGSSTDTQYF,TGTGCCAGCAGCTCCAGTCTAGCGATAACCGGCTCTAGCACAGATACGCAGTATTTT
large,TRBV7-6,13,TRBJ1-1,NA,CASSLGGSTEAFF,TGTGCCAGCAGCCTCGGTGGGAGCACTGAAGCTTTCTTT
NA,TRBV7-3,18,TRBJ2-7,TRBD2,CASSWLRTSPQTSYEQYF,TGTGCCAGCAGCTGGCTCCGGACTAGCCCGCAGACCTCCTACGAGCAGTACTTC
NA,TRBV5-6,12,TRBJ1-2,TRBD1,CASSGDSYGYTF,TGTGCCAGCAGCGGGGACAGCTATGGCTACACCTTC
NA,TRBV9,16,TRBJ2-2,NA,CASSARRQENTGELFF,TGTGCCAGCAGCGCCCGGAGACAGGAGAACACCGGGGAGCTGTTTTTT
NA,TRBV21-1,16,TRBJ1-4,NA,CASSAKRGNGNEKLFF,TGTGCCAGCAGCGCTAAGAGGGGGAACGGTAATGAAAAACTGTTTTTT
NA,TRBV2,14,TRBJ2-7,NA,CASSEEASSYEQYF,TGTGCCAGCAGTGAAGAGGCTAGCTCCTACGAGCAGTACTTC
NA,TRBV5-4,14,TRBJ2-3,NA,CASSLSLPTDTQYF,TGTGCCAGCAGCTTGAGCCTACCCACAGATACGCAGTATTTT
NA,TRBV13,15,TRBJ2-7,TRBD2,CASSLQREASYEQYF,TGTGCCAGCAGCCTTCAGCGGGAGGCTTCTTACGAGCAGTACTTC
NA,TRBV21-1,15,TRBJ2-4,NA,CASSTSRGGKNIQYF,TGTGCCAGCAGCACCTCGAGGGGAGGTAAAAACATTCAGTACTTC
once,TRBV6-5,15,TRBJ1-5,NA,CASSYRVAGNQPQHF,TGTGCCAGCAGTTACAGGGTGGCTGGCAATCAGCCCCAGCATTTT
NA,TRBV4-1,16,TRBJ2-1,TRBD1,CASSPPPGQGRDEQFF,TGCGCCAGCAGCCCCCCTCCGGGACAGGGTAGAGATGAGCAGTTCTTC
once,TRBV4-1,15,TRBJ1-2,NA,CASSRQDGSNYGYTF,TGCGCCAGCAGCCGCCAGGACGGGTCTAACTATGGCTACACCTTC
NA,TRBV7-8,15,TRBJ2-3,NA,CASSTRSERTDTQYF,TGTGCCAGCAGCACCAGGAGCGAGAGGACAGATACGCAGTATTTT
NA,TRBV29-1,15,TRBJ2-1,NA,CSVPPWQGLYNEQFF,TGCAGCGTCCCCCCGTGGCAGGGGCTCTACAATGAGCAGTTCTTC
NA,TRBV19,13,TRBJ2-7,NA,CASTDLSGHEQYF,TGTGCCAGTACGGATCTCTCTGGCCACGAGCAGTACTTC
NA,TRBV5-1,15,TRBJ1-1,TRBD1,CASSLGAGGRTEAFF,TGCGCCAGCAGCTTGGGGGCAGGGGGCCGGACTGAAGCTTTCTTT
once,TRBV27,14,TRBJ1-4,NA,CASSPQWSNEKLFF,TGTGCCAGCAGTCCCCAGTGGAGCAATGAAAAACTGTTTTTT
NA,TRBV5-6,13,TRBJ2-7,TRBD2,CASSLVGGNEQYF,TGTGCCAGCAGCTTGGTCGGGGGGAACGAGCAGTACTTC
NA,TRBV6-1,13,TRBJ1-5,NA,CASSEAGAQPQHF,TGTGCCAGCAGTGAAGCAGGGGCCCAGCCCCAGCATTTT
NA,TRBV19,15,TRBJ2-7,NA,CASSGSGTHGYEQYF,TGTGCCAGTAGTGGTTCCGGGACTCATGGCTACGAGCAGTACTTC
NA,TRBV6-1,14,TRBJ1-5,NA,CASSELGERQPQHF,TGTGCCAGCAGTGAATTAGGGGAACGTCAGCCCCAGCATTTT
NA,TRBV7-9,19,TRBJ2-6,TRBD1,CASSPWGQGGIAGANVLTF,TGTGCCAGCAGCCCATGGGGACAGGGGGGAATAGCTGGGGCCAACGTCCTGACTTTC
NA,TRBV28,14,TRBJ1-2,TRBD1,CASSTDRALNGYTF,TGTGCCAGCAGTACCGACAGGGCTTTGAACGGCTACACCTTC
NA,TRBV5-1,15,TRBJ2-1,TRBD2,CASSLSGGPYNEQFF,TGCGCCAGCAGCCTTAGCGGGGGGCCTTACAATGAGCAGTTCTTC
NA,TRBV5-1,16,TRBJ2-7,TRBD2,CASSWTSGDVSYEQYF,TGCGCCAGCAGCTGGACTAGCGGGGATGTCTCCTACGAGCAGTACTTC
NA,TRBV2,15,TRBJ2-3,TRBD1,CASRPRTGPMDTQYF,TGTGCCAGCAGACCCCGGACAGGCCCCATGGATACGCAGTATTTT
NA,TRBV6-5,15,TRBJ2-5,NA,CASRRGWGAKETQYF,TGTGCCAGCAGAAGGGGCTGGGGGGCGAAAGAGACCCAGTACTTC
NA,TRBV4-1,15,TRBJ2-1,NA,CASSSRVNSYNEQFF,TGCGCCAGCAGCTCCAGGGTTAATTCCTACAATGAGCAGTTCTTC
NA,TRBV9,14,TRBJ1-2,NA,CASSVASTPLGYTF,TGTGCCAGCAGCGTAGCGAGCACCCCACTTGGCTACACCTTC
NA,TRBV7-2,14,TRBJ1-1,NA,CASSFRQPNDEAFF,TGTGCCAGCAGCTTCCGACAACCGAACGATGAAGCTTTCTTT
NA,TRBV11-2,15,TRBJ2-7,NA,CASSLETSSIYEQYF,TGTGCCAGCAGCTTAGAAACTAGTTCGATCTACGAGCAGTACTTC
NA,TRBV27,13,TRBJ2-7,TRBD1,CASSFRGPGEQYF,TGTGCCAGCAGTTTTAGGGGGCCGGGCGAGCAGTACTTC
NA,TRBV19,16,TRBJ2-7,TRBD2,CASSPWTSGSTSEQYF,TGTGCCAGTAGCCCTTGGACTAGCGGGAGTACCTCTGAGCAGTACTTC
NA,TRBV5-6,12,TRBJ1-1,NA,CASSLAAGEAFF,TGTGCCAGCAGCTTGGCCGCGGGGGAGGCTTTCTTT
NA,TRBV19,11,TRBJ2-7,NA,CASSHRYEQYF,TGTGCCAGTTCGCACAGGTACGAGCAGTACTTC
once,TRBV27,14,TRBJ2-2,TRBD2,CASRLAGWGGELFF,TGTGCCAGTAGGCTAGCGGGATGGGGCGGGGAGCTGTTTTTT
NA,TRBV4-1,18,TRBJ2-2,TRBD1,CASSQVGQGTPNTGELFF,TGCGCCAGCAGCCAAGTGGGACAGGGGACCCCGAACACCGGGGAGCTGTTTTTT
NA,TRBV19,14,TRBJ1-1,NA,CASSIEVGFTEAFF,TGTGCCAGTAGTATAGAGGTAGGATTCACTGAAGCTTTCTTT
NA,TRBV7-2,19,TRBJ2-3,TRBD2,CASSPPLGSRGGRLDTQYF,TGTGCCAGCAGCCCACCCCTGGGGTCGCGGGGGGGCCGTTTAGATACGCAGTATTTT
NA,TRBV7-9,15,TRBJ1-4,NA,CASSLSVSSNEKLFF,TGTGCCAGCAGCTTAAGCGTCTCATCTAATGAAAAACTGTTTTTT
NA,TRBV27,15,TRBJ2-7,TRBD1,CASSLSRTGEGEQYF,TGTGCCAGCAGTTTATCGAGGACAGGGGAGGGCGAGCAGTACTTC